This T cell receptor beta chain derives from a study of OX40 agonist ivuxolimab in advanced cancers. TCRdb's table, derived via immunoSEQ multiplex PCR, lists solely in-frame clones and lacks some. The sample has some 79,000 clones, about nine tenths seen once. From germline, CDR1 is LGHNA and CDR2 YNFKEQ. The CDR3 is made up of 16 amino acids. The junction had 4 bases not matched to a gene; V was cut back by 0 bases and J by 5 bases. Individuals having autoimmune disease history or systemic immunosuppression were not enrolled. The specimen comprised CD4+ or CD8+ T cells sorted from blood, sampled in a trial of the OX40 agonist ivuxolimab. The source of this sequence is an adult with an advanced solid tumor such as melanoma, head and neck, liver or kidney cancer. This chain uses TRBV4-2 with TRBJ1-6; TRBD1 aligns across 7 bases. The CDR3 region is CASSQDPGTDNSPLHF. The CDR3 nucleotides read TGTGCCAGCAGCCAAGATCCCGGGACAGATAATTCACCCCTCCACTTT.